These T cell receptor beta chains were read from a single sample in a study of cytomegalovirus exposure and HLA in healthy donors. The table came from immunoSEQ multiplex PCR; TCRdb's copy has only in-frame clones and leaves some out. This sample carries about 120,000 clones, with roughly 1.7% going to the ten biggest clones. Sequencing was performed on PBMCs. These receptors all stem from a young man in good health and CMV-seronegative. The conserved cysteine and the conserved F or W are not part of the CDR3 here.

TRBV25-1	TRBJ1-5	ASSEGWEGQPQH
TRBV5-1	TRBJ2-7	ASSEPGQGRKQY
TRBV7-3	TRBJ1-1	ASSLAGGFSEAF
TRBV27	TRBJ1-1	ASSSPGLNTEAF
TRBV2	TRBJ2-2	ASSVKITGELF
TRBV9	TRBJ2-3	ASSVKGSGGELTDTQY
TRBV6-1	TRBJ2-7	ASRDRGSYEQY
TRBV6-5	TRBJ2-7	ASSYSGTGDYEQY
TRBV19	TRBJ1-1	ASSIARAVPNTEAF
TRBV15	TRBJ1-1	ATSRETPYPFTEAF
TRBV7-8	TRBJ2-5	ASSATGQQETQY
TRBV7-9	TRBJ1-1	ASSVTGYPTEAF
TRBV2	TRBJ2-3	ASSPPVADTQY
TRBV28	TRBJ1-5	ASSFHMGQGGQPQH
TRBV5-4	TRBJ1-4	ASSLPGDNEKLF
TRBV7-9	TRBJ1-5	ASSSPGGSQPQH
TRBV7-2	TRBJ2-7	ASSLAAGRYPEQY
TRBV5-1	TRBJ2-1	ASRKGGDGEQF
TRBV7-2	TRBJ2-7	ASSFLAGGEFEQY
TRBV27	-	ASSHPGTGVYEQY
TRBV7-2	TRBJ1-6	ASSPRTGTGDSPLH
TRBV7-2	TRBJ1-2	ASSSDFYGYT
TRBV6-5	TRBJ1-4	ASSPRTGGVEKLF
TRBV9	TRBJ1-1	ASSVALEGKAF
TRBV7-3	TRBJ2-1	ASSLDGGRTYNEQF
TRBV6-5	TRBJ2-7	ASSYSQGREQY
TRBV6-1	TRBJ1-1	ASSEVWTGNTEAF
TRBV5-1	TRBJ2-7	ASSLGGGSLYEQY
TRBV4-3	TRBJ2-2	ASSQVAGNGELF
TRBV6-1	TRBJ2-1	ASSLAESSYNEQF
TRBV5-1	TRBJ2-3	ASSLGLADTDTQY
TRBV9	TRBJ1-2	ASSTLQGADYGYT
TRBV18	TRBJ2-1	ASSPIRQGGYNEQF
TRBV27	TRBJ2-7	ASSPLSGQGRFSYEQY
TRBV5-1	TRBJ1-4	ASSRSVSDRGKEKLF
TRBV18	TRBJ1-1	ASSRGAGSNTEAF
TRBV28	TRBJ1-1	ASSYTQGLNTEAF
TRBV19	TRBJ1-1	ATKARDRGRAF
TRBV7-2	TRBJ2-5	ASSLSKIRVEETQY
TRBV29-1	TRBJ2-2	SVGRRGIAGELF
TRBV19	TRBJ2-3	ASSIDSGRGTDTQY
TRBV28	TRBJ2-7	ASSLGGQGYEQY
TRBV6-5	TRBJ2-7	ASSYRRGYEQY